This TCR beta chain was sequenced during a study of cytomegalovirus exposure and HLA in healthy donors. About the research overall: Tens of millions of unique TCR sequences came from HLA-typed donors in an early release. Of several hundred genotyped donors, more than 75% clustered with self-reported Caucasian donors.

The germline CDR1 and CDR2 sequences are MNHNY and SVGAGI (reference sequence). With 2 bases clipped from V and 11 bases from J, the junction kept 11 bases outside the gene matches. CDR3 length equals 14 residues. Researchers ran the PCR with 60 Vbeta and 13 Jbeta primers. Assay used: immunoSEQ multiplex PCR; TCRdb lists only in-frame clones, some missing. The table shows roughly 150,000 clones, with approximately 80% occurring only once. The clonotype comes from a middle-aged woman in good health and CMV-seropositive. Source material: PBMCs. The V and J genes are TRBV6-6 and TRBJ1-1; 7 nucleotides line up with TRBD1. The CDR3 nucleotides are TGTGCCAGCAGTTACCCGGACAGGCGGGCGGCCGCTTTCTTT. Protein: CASSYPDRRAAAFF.